Only a few counts were recorded for the clone carrying this T cell receptor beta chain. Antigen unknown. This sample is drawn from a study of cytomegalovirus exposure and HLA in healthy donors. In the study overall: Among the 300 to 400 donors who were genotyped, approximately 83% fell in the genetic ancestry cluster that is associated with self-reported Caucasian donors.

The length of the CDR3 is 15 residues. The germline V and J ends were trimmed by 3 bases and 0 bases, with 9 bases remaining between them. CDR1 is LNHDA and CDR2 is SQIVND in the germline V gene (reference sequence). Whole-study results and caveats: TCR beta sequences numbering over 15,000 were associated with HLA alleles at 0.05 false discovery rate in a later analysis. Some V segments could not be told apart, so they were left out, TRBV6-2 and TRBV6-3 among them. A later analysis showed that HLA-associated TCR beta chains had undergone more clonal expansion than equally common others.

The PCR was carried out with 60 Vbeta primers and 13 Jbeta primers. Measured with immunoSEQ multiplex PCR; TCRdb has only the in-frame clones, and not every one. This table has around 200,000 clones, around 83% appearing once. This receptor was taken from a woman younger than 35 in good health and CMV-seronegative. The specimen sequenced was PBMCs. J is TRBJ1-5 and V is TRBV19, with unresolved D. CDR3 sequence: CASSIGGYSNQPQHF. CDR3 DNA sequence: TGTGCCAGTAGTATCGGAGGTTATAGCAATCAGCCCCAGCATTTT.